This passage covers 24 T cell receptor beta chains from one sample sequenced in a study of control samples from healthy donors and cancer patients. TCRdb's copy holds only in-frame clones and misses some; the assay was immunoSEQ multiplex PCR. The sample lists fewer than 95,000 clones, approximately 80% occurring once. Sequencing input: blood. These receptors were collected from a man aged 30-40 years in good health.

The CDR3 coding sequence is TGTGCCAGCAGCAAAATCGGGACATCTCTACGGGAGCAGTACTTC. Translation: CASSKIGTSLREQYF. The chain uses TRBV5-6 and TRBJ2-7; D is possibly TRBD1 (6 bases). The germline CDR1 and CDR2 sequences are SGHDT and YYEEEE. The V end lost 4 bases, the J end lost 7 bases, and 21 bases lay between the germline ends. The CDR3 runs to 15 residues.

The gene calls are TRBV12-3 or TRBV12-4 and TRBJ2-7; D gene unclear. The CDR3 has 12 residues. V was pared by 3 bases and J by 3 bases, with 6 bases between. CDR3 amino acids: CASSFRNYEQYF. The CDR3 DNA reads as TGTGCCAGCAGTTTTCGCAACTACGAGCAGTACTTC.

J is TRBJ1-2 and V is TRBV2; no definite D call. Germline loops: CDR1 SNHLY, CDR2 FYNNEI. The CDR3 spans 12 residues. Deletions cut 6 bases from V and 1 base from J, with 6 bases between. CDR3 in amino acids: CASRGLNYGYTF. The CDR3 DNA is TGTGCCAGCAGAGGCCTTAACTATGGCTACACCTTC.

This sequence joins TRBV2 and TRBJ2-1; a weak D match, TRBD1 (5 bases). Germline CDR1 and CDR2: SNHLY and FYNNEI. This CDR3 region has 14 residues. Trimming shortened V by 8 bases and J by 6 bases, and 17 bases separated the two germline ends. This CDR3 is CASGAVRSANEQFF. CDR3 DNA sequence: TGTGCCAGCGGGGCCGTCAGATCTGCCAATGAGCAGTTCTTC.

There are a few counts of this clone. The chain joins TRBV23-1 to TRBJ1-3; D is unresolved. TRBV23-1 is an ORF for which the function is uncertain. V was cut by 7 bases and J by 9 bases, with 7 bases left in between. The CDR3 extends over 10 amino acids. The CDR3 loop reads CASTPTTIYF. CDR3 in DNA: TGCGCCAGCACCCCCACCACCATATATTTT.

The genes are TRBV13 and TRBJ2-1, with 8 bases lining up with TRBD1. CDR3 length equals 14 residues. The V and J ends lost 4 bases and 4 bases, in that order; junction bases with no gene match: 3. The germline gives CDR1 PRHDT, CDR2 FYEKMQ (reference sequence). The CDR3 sequence: CASSSWTGYNEQFF. Written as DNA, the CDR3 is TGTGCCAGCAGCTCCTGGACAGGGTACAATGAGCAGTTCTTC.

This chain joins TRBV24-1 and TRBJ2-3; possibly TRBD1 for D (5 bases). This CDR3 is built from 14 residues. V gave up 6 bases and J gave up 2 bases, with 11 bases separating them. The germline V gene encodes CDR1 KGHDR and CDR2 SFDVKD. CDR3 sequence: CATSIGVYTDTQYF. CDR3 in DNA: TGTGCCACCAGTATAGGGGTCTACACAGATACGCAGTATTTT.

The V gene is TRBV6-5, the J gene TRBJ1-5; D gene uncertain. With 0 bases removed from V and 2 bases from J, the gap between germline ends came to 5 bases. Germline V lookup: CDR1 MNHEY, CDR2 SVGAGI. The CDR3 spans 14 residues. CDR3 in DNA: TGTGCCAGCAGTTACTCGATGGGCAATCAGCCCCAGCATTTT. Amino acids: CASSYSMGNQPQHF.

The chain recombines TRBV18 with TRBJ1-1; 8 bases fit TRBD1. Per germline, CDR1 KGHSH and CDR2 LQKENI. The CDR3 is 17 amino acids. Trimming at V came to 3 bases and at J to 6 bases, leaving 15 bases not matched to a gene. The CDR3 DNA sequence: TGTGCCAGCTCACCCGGGACAGGTGGGGGTTCGGGCGCTGAAGCTTTCTTT. Translating gives CASSPGTGGGSGAEAFF. The full variable domain, completed using reference TRBV18 and TRBJ1-1, is NAGVMQNPRHLVRRRGQEARLRCSPMKGHSHVYWYRQLPEEGLKFMVYLQKENIIDESGMPKERFSAEFPKEGPSILRIQQVVRGDSAAYFCASSPGTGGGSGAEAFFGQGTRLTVV.

The chain has TRBV19 and TRBJ1-1, with a tentative D call TRBD1 (5 bases). Trimming cost V 5 bases and J 2 bases, with 9 bases left between them. Germline CDR1 LNHDA, CDR2 SQIVND (reference sequence). The CDR3 totals 13 residues. In nucleotides, the CDR3 is TGTGCCAGTAGTCATCAGGGTAACACTGAAGCTTTCTTT. Residues: CASSHQGNTEAFF.

The J gene is TRBJ1-1, the V gene TRBV11-2, with a weak D call TRBD1 (6 bases). Germline-derived CDR1 and CDR2 are SGHAT and FQNNGV. The V end was cut by 6 bases, the J end by 5 bases, with 13 bases between. The CDR3 consists of 13 residues. CDR3 in DNA: TGTGCCAGCAGGGAGGGGGGGGTTACTGAAGCTTTCTTT. This translates into CASREGGVTEAFF.

V is TRBV29-1 and J is TRBJ1-4, with TRBD1 identical over 9 bases. V lost 8 bases, J lost 8 bases, and 9 bases stayed unmatched. Germline assignment: CDR1 SQVTM and CDR2 ANQGSEA. The CDR3 has 13 amino acids. This CDR3 is CSPEGTGREKLFF. CDR3 DNA: TGCAGCCCTGAAGGGACAGGGAGGGAAAAACTGTTTTTT.

The V gene is TRBV19, the J gene TRBJ2-1; a weak D match, TRBD1 (6 bases). Germline V gene data show CDR1 as LNHDA and CDR2 as SQIVND (reference sequence). The ends were cut back, 2 bases at V and 7 bases at J, with 18 bases in the middle. The CDR3 contains 16 residues. The CDR3 region is CASSISVGALENEQFF. For the CDR3, the DNA is TGTGCCAGTAGTATATCTGTGGGGGCCTTGGAGAATGAGCAGTTCTTC.

This chain links TRBV4-1 with TRBJ1-4; tentative D call: TRBD1 (5 bases). The germline V and J ends were trimmed by 1 base and 8 bases, with 14 bases remaining between them. Germline assignment: CDR1 MGHRA and CDR2 YSYEKL. There are 15 residues in the CDR3. CDR3 residues: CASSQVFREYEKLFF. CDR3 nucleotide sequence: TGCGCCAGCAGCCAAGTCTTCAGGGAGTACGAAAAACTGTTTTTT.

The genes are TRBV3-1 (or the pseudogene TRBV3-2) and TRBJ2-7; 8 bases match TRBD1. The CDR3 sequence is 14 residues long. V was pared by 2 bases and J by 5 bases, with 5 bases of the junction left unmatched. Germline values: CDR1 LGHDT, CDR2 YNNKEL (reference sequence). The CDR3 spells CASSQWTGLNEQYF. The CDR3 DNA reads TGTGCCAGCAGCCAATGGACAGGGCTAAACGAGCAGTACTTC.

The chain links TRBV28 to TRBJ2-1; TRBD1 matches at 9 bases. The CDR3 is 15 residues long. Germline V CDR1 and CDR2: MDHEN, SYDVKM. The junction had 11 bases not matched to a gene; V was cut back by 5 bases and J by 9 bases. The CDR3 DNA sequence: TGTGCCAGCAGTACCCCTTTAGGACAGGGGTCTGAGCAGTTCTTC. Its translation is CASSTPLGQGSEQFF.

This rearrangement joins TRBV28 to TRBJ2-3, with D perhaps matching TRBD1 (6 bases). Between the trimmed V and J ends, which lost 5 bases and 6 bases, there was a span of 21 bases. Germline CDR1 is MDHEN and CDR2 is SYDVKM. This CDR3 is built from 16 residues. The CDR3 loop reads CASSPMDSWASDTQYF. CDR3 sequence (DNA): TGTGCCAGCAGTCCAATGGACAGCTGGGCAAGTGATACGCAGTATTTT. Full variable domain (outside the CDR3, taken from reference TRBV28 and TRBJ2-3): DVKVTQSSRYLVKRTGEKVFLECVQDMDHENMFWYRQDPGLGLRLIYFSYDVKMKEKGDIPEGYSVSREKKERFSLILESASTNQTSMYLCASSPMDSWASDTQYFGPGTRLTVL.

V and J are TRBV2 and TRBJ1-2; D gene ambiguous. Germline V CDR1 and CDR2: SNHLY, FYNNEI. Deletions cut 8 bases from V and 8 bases from J, with 21 bases between. CDR3 length: 14 amino acids. CDR3 nucleotide sequence: TGTGCCAGCGGAAGAGGGCCGGGTGCGGAGGGCTACACCTTC. Encoded protein: CASGRGPGAEGYTF.

This clone is a singleton in its sample. The rearrangement uses TRBV19 and TRBJ2-7; 7 nucleotides align to TRBD1. The CDR3 has 14 residues. The germline CDR1 and CDR2 sequences are LNHDA and SQIVND (reference sequence). The V segment lost 7 bases and the J segment 2 bases; nucleotides outside the gene matches: 8. CDR3 region: CASNSRDSPYEQYF. CDR3 coding DNA: TGTGCCAGTAATTCCCGGGACAGCCCCTACGAGCAGTACTTC.

The genes are TRBV6-5 and TRBJ1-6; 9 bases map to TRBD1. This CDR3 is 15 amino acids long. The germline CDR1 and CDR2 sequences are MNHEY and SVGAGI. V lost 6 bases to trimming and J lost 6 bases; unmatched junction nucleotides: 6. The CDR3 DNA reads as TGTGCCAGCAGCCTACGGGACAGGGTTAATTCACCCCTCCACTTT. It translates to CASSLRDRVNSPLHF.

This clone was observed a few times. This chain links TRBV27 with TRBJ1-4; weak D call: TRBD1 (5 bases). This CDR3 spans 15 amino acids. Trimming cost V 5 bases and J 1 base, with 11 bases left between them. Germline V CDR1 and CDR2: MNHEY, SMNVEV (reference sequence). The CDR3 DNA reads as TGTGCCAGCAGTCCCCGGGACGGAACTAATGAAAAACTGTTTTTT. Translated: CASSPRDGTNEKLFF. The variable domain in full, with the rest retrieved from reference TRBV27 and TRBJ1-4, is EAQVTQNPRYLITVTGKKLTVTCSQNMNHEYMSWYRQDPGLGLRQIYYSMNVEVTDKGDVPEGYKVSRKEKRNFPLILESPSPNQTSLYFCASSPRDGTNEKLFFGSGTQLSVL.

The rearrangement uses TRBV14 and TRBJ2-3; D may be TRBD2 (8 bases). The V end lost 3 bases, the J end lost 2 bases, and 15 bases lay between the germline ends. From germline, CDR1 is SGHDN and CDR2 FVKESK. This CDR3 contains 16 residues. The CDR3: CASSHGRGRDTDTQYF. CDR3 DNA sequence: TGTGCCAGCAGCCACGGGAGGGGGCGGGACACAGATACGCAGTATTTT.

V usage is TRBV12-3 or TRBV12-4 and J usage is TRBJ2-3; D call uncertain. The CDR3 totals 12 residues. V gave up 8 bases and J gave up 1 base, with 7 bases separating them. This chain's CDR3 is CASRVGTDTQYF. CDR3 nucleotide sequence: TGTGCCAGCCGGGTGGGCACAGATACGCAGTATTTT.

The rearrangement joins TRBV27 to TRBJ1-1; 7 bases map to TRBD1. This CDR3 contains 13 residues. V gave up 2 bases and J gave up 5 bases; unmatched junction bases: 2. In germline, CDR1 is MNHEY, CDR2 SMNVEV (reference sequence). Here the CDR3 reads CASSLLRGTEAFF. CDR3 nucleotides: TGTGCCAGCAGTTTACTCAGGGGGACTGAAGCTTTCTTT.